Shown below are 24 T cell receptor beta chains from a single sample sequenced in a study of T cell responses to AZD1222 COVID-19 vaccine. Clones were read by immunoSEQ multiplex PCR, and TCRdb kept only the in-frame ones, dropping some. The repertoire holds some 160,000 clones, more than 70% seen once, with 5.5% in the top ten. Specimen: peripheral blood, collected on day 0 of AZD1222 vaccination. The receptor source for this set is an adult in good health.

V usage is TRBV25-1 and J usage is TRBJ1-1; possibly TRBD1 for D (5 bases). The CDR3 spans 11 residues. Germline assignment: CDR1 MGHDK and CDR2 SYGVNS. V dropped 5 bases and J dropped 7 bases, with 8 bases sitting between them. The CDR3 nucleotides read TGTGCCAGCAGTTGGGGACGTGAAGCTTTCTTT. Its protein is CASSWGREAFF.

The chain couples TRBV28 to TRBJ2-3, with D maybe TRBD1 (5 bases). This CDR3 region has 14 residues. Trimming pared 2 bases from V and 2 bases from J, leaving 8 bases between. In germline, CDR1 is MDHEN, CDR2 SYDVKM. The CDR3 DNA follows: TGTGCCAGCAGTTTAGCAGGGAACACAGATACGCAGTATTTT. Protein: CASSLAGNTDTQYF. Together with reference TRBV28 and TRBJ2-3, the CDR3 gives the full variable domain: DVKVTQSSRYLVKRTGEKVFLECVQDMDHENMFWYRQDPGLGLRLIYFSYDVKMKEKGDIPEGYSVSREKKERFSLILESASTNQTSMYLCASSLAGNTDTQYFGPGTRLTVL.

J is TRBJ2-6 and V is TRBV24-1, with D hard to call. Germline V gene sequence: CDR1 KGHDR, CDR2 SFDVKD. The CDR3 covers 14 residues. V lost 4 bases to trimming and J lost 5 bases, with 8 bases between them. This chain's CDR3 is CATSDSRRANVLTF. CDR3 DNA: TGTGCCACCAGTGACTCCCGAAGGGCCAACGTCCTGACTTTC.

The CDR3 region has the DNA TGTGCCAGCAGTACGACCCGGGACACCAAAATTAGCACAGATACGCAGTATTTT. This translates into CASSTTRDTKISTDTQYF. The chain recombines TRBV14 with TRBJ2-3; possibly TRBD1 for D (6 bases). Germline CDR1 is SGHDN and CDR2 is FVKESK. The CDR3 extends over 18 amino acids. V was shortened by 6 bases and J by 0 bases, with 22 bases between the two germline ends.

Written as DNA, the CDR3 is TGTGCCAGCAGCTTAGATAATCGAGGAAACACCATATATTTT. As protein: CASSLDNRGNTIYF. The V call is TRBV7-2, the J call TRBJ1-3; D not resolved. The germline V and J ends were trimmed by 1 base and 4 bases, with 8 bases remaining between them. Per the germline V gene, CDR1 is SGHTA and CDR2 is FQGNSA. There are 14 residues in the CDR3.

This clone has only a few counts. The chain recombines TRBV11-1 with TRBJ1-4; D remains unclear. The CDR3 runs 14 residues. The V gene's germline CDR1 is SGHAT and CDR2 FQDESV (reference sequence). V lost 4 bases, J lost 0 bases, and 6 bases lay in between. The CDR3 spells CASSYSATNEKLFF. CDR3 coding DNA: TGTGCCAGCAGCTACAGTGCAACTAATGAAAAACTGTTTTTT.

This chain links TRBV18 with TRBJ2-3; 9 nucleotides line up with TRBD2. Germline assignment: CDR1 KGHSH and CDR2 LQKENI. J was trimmed by 2 bases and V by 2 bases; bases with no gene match: 8. CDR3 length: 17 amino acids. CDR3 sequence reads: CASSPLSGRSDTDTQYF. The CDR3 coding sequence is TGTGCCAGCTCACCATTAAGCGGGAGGTCGGACACAGATACGCAGTATTTT.

The gene calls are TRBV27 and TRBJ1-1; D may be TRBD1 (5 bases). The CDR3 extends over 14 amino acids. V shed 3 bases and J shed 4 bases, with 12 bases lying between them. Germline assignment: CDR1 MNHEY and CDR2 SMNVEV (reference sequence). The CDR3 spells CASSFGGTLTEAFF. CDR3 coding DNA: TGTGCCAGCAGTTTTGGTGGGACTCTCACTGAAGCTTTCTTT.

This chain joins TRBV15 and TRBJ2-5; D might be TRBD2 (5 bases). Germline assignment: CDR1 LNHNV and CDR2 YYDKDF (reference sequence). V was cut by 9 bases and J by 0 bases, with 14 bases left in between. The CDR3 length is 14 residues. In DNA, the CDR3 is TGTGCCACTCCCCCTACGGGGTACCAAGAGACCCAGTACTTC. Amino acid sequence: CATPPTGYQETQYF.

This clone is a singleton in its sample. The gene calls are TRBV28 and TRBJ1-2; D gene uncertain. V lost 5 bases and J lost 8, with 18 bases in between. Germline lookup yields CDR1 MDHEN and CDR2 SYDVKM. The CDR3 length is 14 residues. The CDR3 sequence: CASSESLMRGGYTF. The CDR3 DNA reads as TGTGCCAGCAGTGAGAGCCTTATGAGAGGGGGCTACACCTTC.

This chain joins TRBV29-1 and TRBJ1-2; 7 bases align to TRBD1. With 2 bases clipped from V and 5 bases from J, the junction kept 8 bases outside the gene matches. Germline-derived CDR1 and CDR2 are SQVTM and ANQGSEA. This CDR3 comprises 14 residues. The CDR3 coding sequence is TGCAGCGTTGAAAGAAGTCAGGGGGGATATGGCTACACCTTC. Amino acids: CSVERSQGGYGYTF.

This clone occurred many times. The gene calls are TRBV4-3 and TRBJ1-3; D gene ambiguous. V was shortened by 1 base and J by 0 bases, with 7 bases between the two germline ends. Per germline, CDR1 LGHNA and CDR2 YSLEER. This CDR3 region has 15 residues. The CDR3 is CASSQAWYSGNTIYF. CDR3 sequence (DNA): TGCGCCAGCAGCCAAGCATGGTACTCTGGAAACACCATATATTTT.

V usage is TRBV6-5 and J usage is TRBJ1-4; D gene uncertain. V gave up 6 bases and J gave up 8 bases, with 16 bases separating them. The CDR3 covers 14 residues. Per the germline V gene, CDR1 is MNHEY and CDR2 is SVGAGI. CDR3 amino acids: CASRVLGSYEKLFF. CDR3 bases: TGTGCCAGCAGAGTCTTGGGGTCTTACGAAAAACTGTTTTTT.

As concerns this clone: The same CDR3 is also encoded by other DNA sequences in this sample. CDR3 nucleotide sequence: TGTGCCAGCAGTCCGGCCTACGAGCAGTACTTC. Translating gives CASSPAYEQYF. The chain has TRBV12-3 or TRBV12-4 and TRBJ2-7; no clear D gene. V was trimmed by 5 bases and J by 2 bases, leaving 4 bases between them. CDR3 length: 11 amino acids.

The chain combines TRBV6-5 with TRBJ1-6; 8 bases line up with TRBD1. This CDR3 contains 16 residues. The trim removed 4 bases at V and 1 base at J, leaving 3 bases unmatched. From germline, CDR1 is MNHEY and CDR2 SVGAGI. In DNA form, the CDR3 reads TGTGCCAGCAGTTTGGACAGGGAATCCTATAATTCACCCCTCCACTTT. This translates into CASSLDRESYNSPLHF.

The genes are TRBV24-1 and TRBJ2-6; TRBD1 matches at 9 bases. The V gene end was trimmed by 7 bases and the J gene end by 0 bases; junction bases not matched to a gene: 6. The CDR3 has 17 amino acids. CDR1 and CDR2 (germline): KGHDR, SFDVKD. The CDR3 here is CATRASGQGSGANVLTF. The CDR3 DNA is TGTGCCACCAGAGCTTCGGGACAGGGCTCTGGGGCCAACGTCCTGACTTTC.

The chain carries TRBV7-2 and TRBJ1-3; D possibly corresponds to TRBD1 (5 bases). This CDR3 spans 14 amino acids. Trimming took 4 bases from V and 2 from J, leaving 9 bases between them. CDR1 and CDR2 from the germline V gene are SGHTA and FQGNSA. CDR3 sequence: CASSSSRAGNTIYF. The CDR3 coding sequence is TGTGCCAGCAGCTCCTCCAGGGCTGGAAACACCATATATTTT.

The chain recombines TRBV27 with TRBJ1-2; D not resolved. This CDR3 region has 17 residues. V dropped 4 bases and J dropped 6 bases, with 24 bases sitting between them. Germline V lookup: CDR1 MNHEY, CDR2 SMNVEV (reference sequence). The CDR3 region has the DNA TGTGCCAGCAGTTATTGGTCGAAATCCCTTGGTAGCCATGGCTACACCTTC. The encoded protein is CASSYWSKSLGSHGYTF.

The genes are TRBV30 and TRBJ1-5; no clear D. CDR1 is GTSNPN, CDR2 SVGIG, per germline (reference sequence). V was cut by 6 bases and J by 5 bases, with 14 bases left in between. There are 13 residues in the CDR3. CDR3 sequence: CACSLGSHQPQHF. DNA of the CDR3: TGTGCCTGTAGTCTGGGCAGTCATCAGCCCCAGCATTTT.

The chain recombines TRBV27 with TRBJ1-1, with D hard to call. V was cut by 5 bases and J by 0 bases, with 13 bases left in between. CDR3 length: 15 amino acids. Germline values: CDR1 MNHEY, CDR2 SMNVEV (reference sequence). The CDR3 DNA reads TGTGCCAGCAGTCTCCGAGGGCATATGAACACTGAAGCTTTCTTT. Its translation is CASSLRGHMNTEAFF.

This clone was picked up a small number of times. This chain uses TRBV10-3 with TRBJ1-2; tentatively, D is TRBD1 (6 bases). This CDR3 spans 11 amino acids. Looked up from germline, CDR1 is ENHRY and CDR2 is SYGVKD. The ends were cut back, 10 bases at V and 4 bases at J, with 10 bases in the middle. CDR3 coding DNA: TGTGCCACCTCGGACAGCTATGGCTACACCTTC. This sequence encodes CATSDSYGYTF.

The CDR3 loop reads CATSRGIEHTDTQYF. CDR3 bases: TGTGCCACCAGCAGAGGGATAGAACACACAGATACGCAGTATTTT. The rearrangement joins TRBV15 to TRBJ2-3; D gene uncertain. Deletions cut 1 base from V and 2 bases from J, with 10 bases between. CDR1 and CDR2 (germline): LNHNV, YYDKDF (reference sequence). This CDR3 has 15 amino acids.

This clone was recorded at least ten times. Here the CDR3 DNA reads TGCGCCAGCAGCCAAGTGGGGGACCACGAGCAGTACTTC. It specifies CASSQVGDHEQYF. This rearrangement joins TRBV4-1 to TRBJ2-7, with D tentatively TRBD1 or TRBD2 (5 bases each). Trimming took off 1 base at V and 5 bases at J, with 9 bases between the two ends. This CDR3 spans 13 amino acids. Germline loops: CDR1 MGHRA, CDR2 YSYEKL.

The chain links TRBV5-6 to TRBJ2-5; D might be TRBD1 or TRBD2, each matching 5 bases. Germline V lookup: CDR1 SGHDT, CDR2 YYEEEE. This CDR3 has 13 residues. The V end lost 0 bases, the J end lost 7 bases, and 10 bases lay between the germline ends. The CDR3 reads CASSLGDPRTQYF. The CDR3 nucleotides are TGTGCCAGCAGCTTGGGGGACCCAAGGACCCAGTACTTC.